A selection of T cell receptor beta chains follows, all from one sample in a study of T cell repertoires in cytomegalovirus infection. Antigens of these TCRs are unknown. MiXCR, applied by TCRdb to the reads, yields one record per CDR3 protein. The sample lists about 830,000 distinct CDR3 sequences; approximately 32% were seen once. The sequences come from cultured CD8+ T cells from PBMCs, collected from culture after CMV antigen stimulation. These receptors were obtained from a human donor in good health (CMV status not recorded). Some clones in this sample may be carry-over from other donors' samples. CDR3s include the opening cysteine and the closing phenylalanine or tryptophan. The order of the fields is J gene, D gene, V gene, clone size, CDR3 protein, CDR3 DNA. D genes are given only for firm matches. Clone size appears in some rows only: once, few, many, or a class for an expanded clone.

j_gene: TRBJ2-2
d_gene: NA
v_gene: TRBV10-2
abundance: few
CDR3aa: CASSTGTGGELFF
CDR3nt: TGCGCCAGCAGTACGGGGACGGGCGGGGAGCTGTTTTTT

j_gene: TRBJ2-1
d_gene: NA
v_gene: TRBV28
abundance: NA
CDR3aa: CASSPPGFYYEQVF
CDR3nt: TGTGCCAGCAGTCCTCCGGGCTTCTACTATGAGCAGGTCTTC

j_gene: TRBJ1-2
d_gene: NA
v_gene: TRBV12-3/TRBV12-4
abundance: few
CDR3aa: CASPSGTGGYTF
CDR3nt: TGTGCCAGCCCATCAGGGACGGGTGGCTACACCTTC

j_gene: TRBJ1-1
d_gene: TRBD1
v_gene: TRBV4-1
abundance: NA
CDR3aa: CASSQGDRVEAFF
CDR3nt: TGCGCCAGCAGCCAAGGGGACAGGGTTGAAGCTTTCTTT

j_gene: TRBJ1-1
d_gene: TRBD1
v_gene: TRBV7-8
abundance: NA
CDR3aa: CASSISTGMSTEAFF
CDR3nt: TGTGCCAGCAGCATTTCGACAGGGATGAGCACTGAAGCTTTCTTT

j_gene: TRBJ1-2
d_gene: NA
v_gene: TRBV4-1
abundance: NA
CDR3aa: CASSQEMKTPTYGYTF
CDR3nt: TGCGCCAGCAGCCAAGAGATGAAGACTCCCACCTATGGCTACACCTTC

j_gene: TRBJ1-3
d_gene: NA
v_gene: TRBV4-1
abundance: NA
CDR3aa: CASSQDVIPTGNTIYF
CDR3nt: TGCGCCAGCAGCCAAGATGTGATCCCGACGGGGAACACCATATATTTT

j_gene: TRBJ2-7
d_gene: NA
v_gene: TRBV11-3
abundance: once
CDR3aa: CASSSGRGHPEYF
CDR3nt: TGTGCCAGCAGCTCAGGTAGGGGACACCCGGAGTACTTC

j_gene: TRBJ2-3
d_gene: NA
v_gene: TRBV7-6
abundance: NA
CDR3aa: CASSSRSGWIADTQYF
CDR3nt: TGTGCCAGCAGCTCTAGAAGCGGGTGGATAGCAGATACGCAGTATTTT

j_gene: TRBJ1-2
d_gene: NA
v_gene: TRBV7-9
abundance: NA
CDR3aa: CASSPTEEGINYGYTF
CDR3nt: TGTGCCAGCAGTCCCACCGAAGAAGGTATTAACTATGGCTACACCTTC

j_gene: TRBJ2-5
d_gene: NA
v_gene: TRBV6-5
abundance: NA
CDR3aa: CASSYSGAFTQETQYF
CDR3nt: TGTGCCAGCAGTTACTCGGGCGCGTTTACACAAGAGACCCAGTACTTC

j_gene: TRBJ1-1
d_gene: NA
v_gene: TRBV19
abundance: few
CDR3aa: CASSIGEHEGTEAFF
CDR3nt: TGTGCCAGTAGTATCGGTGAACACGAGGGCACTGAAGCTTTCTTT

j_gene: TRBJ2-7
d_gene: NA
v_gene: TRBV6-6
abundance: NA
CDR3aa: CASVGGSYEQYF
CDR3nt: TGTGCCAGCGTCGGTGGGTCCTACGAGCAGTACTTC

j_gene: TRBJ2-3
d_gene: NA
v_gene: TRBV6-1
abundance: NA
CDR3aa: CASRQGGAEGYF
CDR3nt: TGTGCCAGCAGACAGGGTGGGGCCGAAGGGTATTTT

j_gene: TRBJ1-1
d_gene: TRBD1
v_gene: TRBV10-3
abundance: NA
CDR3aa: CAIGQDRDGLNTEAFF
CDR3nt: TGTGCCATCGGACAGGACAGGGACGGATTGAACACTGAAGCTTTCTTT

j_gene: TRBJ1-2
d_gene: NA
v_gene: TRBV6-5
abundance: NA
CDR3aa: CASSFGPGRYGYTF
CDR3nt: TGTGCCAGCAGCTTCGGTCCAGGGCGCTATGGCTACACCTTC

j_gene: TRBJ2-3
d_gene: TRBD2
v_gene: TRBV7-6
abundance: many
CDR3aa: CASSFTSGADTQYF
CDR3nt: TGTGCCAGCAGCTTCACTAGCGGGGCAGATACGCAGTATTTT

j_gene: TRBJ1-1
d_gene: NA
v_gene: TRBV4-1
abundance: NA
CDR3aa: CASSQDLDGEAFF
CDR3nt: TGCGCCAGCAGCCAAGATTTGGACGGTGAAGCTTTCTTT

j_gene: TRBJ2-2
d_gene: TRBD2
v_gene: TRBV7-7
abundance: NA
CDR3aa: CASTSGLAGGRTGELFF
CDR3nt: TGTGCTAGCACCTCGGGACTAGCGGGGGGCCGGACCGGGGAGCTGTTTTTT

j_gene: TRBJ1-5
d_gene: TRBD1
v_gene: TRBV19
abundance: few
CDR3aa: CASSIDRGGAYESNQPQHF
CDR3nt: TGTGCCAGTAGTATCGACAGGGGTGGCGCATATGAGAGCAATCAGCCCCAGCATTTT

j_gene: TRBJ1-2
d_gene: TRBD1
v_gene: TRBV6-1
abundance: few
CDR3aa: CASSPLFRGANYGYTF
CDR3nt: TGTGCCAGCAGTCCACTTTTCAGGGGGGCAAACTATGGCTACACCTTC

j_gene: TRBJ2-6
d_gene: TRBD2
v_gene: TRBV6-5
abundance: once
CDR3aa: CASSYTSGLVVPSGANVLTF
CDR3nt: TGTGCCAGCAGTTACACCTCGGGACTAGTGGTGCCCTCTGGGGCCAACGTCCTGACTTTC

j_gene: TRBJ2-1
d_gene: NA
v_gene: TRBV20-1
abundance: NA
CDR3aa: CSATSSWGQFF
CDR3nt: TGCAGTGCTACCTCGTCGTGGGGTCAGTTCTTC

j_gene: TRBJ2-1
d_gene: NA
v_gene: TRBV12-3/TRBV12-4
abundance: NA
CDR3aa: CASSSPGTTSEQFF
CDR3nt: TGTGCCAGCAGTTCTCCGGGGACGACAAGTGAGCAGTTCTTC

j_gene: TRBJ2-1
d_gene: TRBD2
v_gene: TRBV6-5
abundance: NA
CDR3aa: CASSISSGGSNEQFF
CDR3nt: TGTGCCAGCAGTATTTCTAGCGGGGGAAGTAATGAGCAGTTCTTC

j_gene: TRBJ2-3
d_gene: NA
v_gene: TRBV15
abundance: NA
CDR3aa: CATSDRHVSRTDTQYF
CDR3nt: TGTGCCACCAGCGACCGACATGTTTCTCGCACAGATACGCAGTATTTT

j_gene: TRBJ1-5
d_gene: NA
v_gene: TRBV15
abundance: few
CDR3aa: CATSRDRGKGVPQHF
CDR3nt: TGTGCCACCAGCAGAGATCGGGGAAAAGGGGTGCCCCAGCATTTT

j_gene: TRBJ1-1
d_gene: TRBD1
v_gene: TRBV12-3/TRBV12-4
abundance: NA
CDR3aa: CASSFGQDGTEAFF
CDR3nt: TGTGCCAGCAGTTTTGGACAGGACGGGACTGAAGCTTTCTTT

j_gene: TRBJ2-1
d_gene: TRBD2
v_gene: TRBV5-8
abundance: NA
CDR3aa: CASKRRGVDNEQFF
CDR3nt: TGTGCCAGCAAAAGGCGGGGGGTCGACAATGAGCAGTTCTTC

j_gene: TRBJ2-5
d_gene: NA
v_gene: TRBV3-1
abundance: NA
CDR3aa: CASSQTRNQETQYF
CDR3nt: TGTGCCAGCAGCCAGACTAGAAACCAAGAGACCCAGTACTTC

j_gene: TRBJ2-3
d_gene: TRBD2
v_gene: TRBV7-2
abundance: few
CDR3aa: CASSLELAGADTQYF
CDR3nt: TGTGCCAGCAGCTTAGAACTAGCGGGGGCAGATACGCAGTATTTT

j_gene: TRBJ1-5
d_gene: NA
v_gene: TRBV7-2
abundance: many
CDR3aa: CASSLNLGGIQPQHF
CDR3nt: TGTGCCAGCAGCTTAAACCTAGGGGGGATCCAGCCCCAGCATTTT

j_gene: TRBJ2-1
d_gene: NA
v_gene: TRBV27
abundance: few
CDR3aa: CASSFGRNNEQFF
CDR3nt: TGTGCCAGCAGTTTCGGCCGGAACAATGAGCAGTTCTTC

j_gene: TRBJ2-2
d_gene: NA
v_gene: TRBV6-6
abundance: NA
CDR3aa: CATDESNTGELFF
CDR3nt: TGTGCCACCGACGAGTCGAACACCGGGGAGCTGTTTTTT

j_gene: TRBJ2-2
d_gene: NA
v_gene: TRBV19
abundance: few
CDR3aa: CASSLDSTGELFF
CDR3nt: TGTGCCAGTAGTCTCGATTCCACCGGGGAGCTGTTTTTT

j_gene: TRBJ2-2
d_gene: NA
v_gene: TRBV27
abundance: NA
CDR3aa: CVSRRGANTGELFF
CDR3nt: TGTGTCAGCAGAAGGGGGGCAAACACCGGGGAGCTGTTTTTT

j_gene: TRBJ1-1
d_gene: NA
v_gene: TRBV4-1
abundance: few
CDR3aa: CASSQWDTQKAFF
CDR3nt: TGCGCCAGCAGCCAATGGGACACCCAAAAAGCTTTCTTT

j_gene: TRBJ2-2
d_gene: NA
v_gene: TRBV10-3
abundance: many
CDR3aa: CAISVNPRQGMTGELFF
CDR3nt: TGTGCCATCAGTGTTAACCCCCGCCAGGGAATGACCGGGGAGCTGTTTTTT

j_gene: TRBJ2-7
d_gene: NA
v_gene: TRBV20-1
abundance: NA
CDR3aa: CSARGAEQYF
CDR3nt: TGCAGTGCCCGGGGGGCCGAGCAGTACTTC

j_gene: TRBJ1-5
d_gene: NA
v_gene: TRBV12-3/TRBV12-4
abundance: NA
CDR3aa: CASSLMGGHSDQPQHF
CDR3nt: TGTGCCAGCAGTTTGATGGGGGGACATTCCGATCAGCCCCAGCATTTT

j_gene: TRBJ1-1
d_gene: TRBD1
v_gene: TRBV28
abundance: few
CDR3aa: CASSLPRDSMNTEAFF
CDR3nt: TGTGCCAGCAGTTTACCCCGGGACAGCATGAACACTGAAGCTTTCTTT

j_gene: TRBJ2-7
d_gene: NA
v_gene: TRBV7-9
abundance: few
CDR3aa: CASSLKTSYEQYF
CDR3nt: TGTGCCAGCAGCCTCAAGACAAGCTACGAGCAGTACTTC

j_gene: TRBJ1-3
d_gene: NA
v_gene: TRBV7-6
abundance: NA
CDR3aa: CASSLRETSGNTIYF
CDR3nt: TGTGCCAGCAGCTTACGGGAGACATCTGGAAACACCATATATTTT

j_gene: TRBJ2-1
d_gene: TRBD1
v_gene: TRBV11-2
abundance: NA
CDR3aa: CASSLWTGPNSYNEQFF
CDR3nt: TGTGCCAGCAGCCTATGGACAGGGCCAAACTCCTACAATGAGCAGTTCTTC

j_gene: TRBJ2-7
d_gene: TRBD1
v_gene: TRBV14
abundance: NA
CDR3aa: CASSQEVGTVYEQYF
CDR3nt: TGTGCCAGCAGCCAAGAAGTTGGGACAGTCTACGAGCAGTACTTC

j_gene: TRBJ1-2
d_gene: NA
v_gene: TRBV7-9
abundance: few
CDR3aa: CASSSLNFYRTEGYTF
CDR3nt: TGTGCCAGCAGCAGCTTAAATTTTTATCGGACAGAAGGCTACACCTTC

j_gene: TRBJ2-5
d_gene: NA
v_gene: TRBV27
abundance: few
CDR3aa: CASSTFQGMEPGTQYF
CDR3nt: TGTGCCAGCAGTACCTTCCAGGGTATGGAGCCGGGGACCCAGTACTTC

j_gene: TRBJ2-1
d_gene: NA
v_gene: TRBV7-6
abundance: NA
CDR3aa: CASSPGRDDEQFF
CDR3nt: TGTGCCAGCAGCCCGGGTAGGGACGATGAGCAGTTCTTC

j_gene: TRBJ1-4
d_gene: NA
v_gene: TRBV7-6
abundance: few
CDR3aa: CASRHTGRAEKLFF
CDR3nt: TGTGCCAGCAGGCATACGGGGAGGGCTGAAAAACTGTTTTTT

j_gene: TRBJ2-3
d_gene: TRBD1
v_gene: TRBV24-1
abundance: NA
CDR3aa: CATSDGDRPHTDTQYF
CDR3nt: TGTGCCACCAGTGATGGGGACAGACCTCACACAGATACGCAGTATTTT

j_gene: TRBJ1-5
d_gene: NA
v_gene: TRBV4-3
abundance: NA
CDR3aa: CASSQNRDTHQPQHF
CDR3nt: TGCGCCAGCAGCCAAAACCGGGACACACATCAGCCCCAGCATTTT

j_gene: TRBJ1-2
d_gene: NA
v_gene: TRBV10-2
abundance: few
CDR3aa: CASSESLGAGYTF
CDR3nt: TGCGCCAGCAGTGAATCGTTGGGGGCTGGCTACACCTTC

j_gene: TRBJ2-3
d_gene: NA
v_gene: TRBV20-1
abundance: NA
CDR3aa: CSAARTPPTDTQYF
CDR3nt: TGCAGTGCTGCTAGGACCCCCCCCACAGATACGCAGTATTTT

j_gene: TRBJ1-2
d_gene: TRBD1
v_gene: TRBV7-9
abundance: NA
CDR3aa: CASSWTGDGYTF
CDR3nt: TGTGCCAGCAGCTGGACAGGGGACGGCTACACCTTC

j_gene: TRBJ2-1
d_gene: NA
v_gene: TRBV7-6
abundance: NA
CDR3aa: CASSAGGEGEQFF
CDR3nt: TGTGCCAGCAGCGCGGGCGGGGAAGGAGAGCAGTTCTTC

j_gene: TRBJ2-1
d_gene: TRBD1
v_gene: TRBV7-9
abundance: many
CDR3aa: CASSPIPGGRDNEQFF
CDR3nt: TGTGCCAGCAGCCCGATCCCAGGGGGACGGGACAATGAGCAGTTCTTC

j_gene: TRBJ2-7
d_gene: TRBD2
v_gene: TRBV23-1
abundance: NA
CDR3aa: CASGRENFYEQYF
CDR3nt: TGCGCCAGCGGGAGGGAAAATTTCTACGAGCAGTACTTC

j_gene: TRBJ2-3
d_gene: NA
v_gene: TRBV9
abundance: NA
CDR3aa: CASSELTGSWRGTSTDTQYF
CDR3nt: TGTGCCAGCAGCGAACTTACAGGGAGTTGGCGGGGCACTAGCACAGATACGCAGTATTTT

j_gene: TRBJ1-1
d_gene: NA
v_gene: TRBV6-1
abundance: NA
CDR3aa: CASSEGTAQNTEAFF
CDR3nt: TGTGCCAGCAGTGAGGGGACGGCTCAGAACACTGAAGCTTTCTTT

j_gene: TRBJ2-3
d_gene: TRBD2
v_gene: TRBV7-6
abundance: many
CDR3aa: CASSLDLGLAGADTQYF
CDR3nt: TGTGCCAGCAGCTTAGACTTAGGACTAGCGGGCGCAGATACGCAGTATTTT